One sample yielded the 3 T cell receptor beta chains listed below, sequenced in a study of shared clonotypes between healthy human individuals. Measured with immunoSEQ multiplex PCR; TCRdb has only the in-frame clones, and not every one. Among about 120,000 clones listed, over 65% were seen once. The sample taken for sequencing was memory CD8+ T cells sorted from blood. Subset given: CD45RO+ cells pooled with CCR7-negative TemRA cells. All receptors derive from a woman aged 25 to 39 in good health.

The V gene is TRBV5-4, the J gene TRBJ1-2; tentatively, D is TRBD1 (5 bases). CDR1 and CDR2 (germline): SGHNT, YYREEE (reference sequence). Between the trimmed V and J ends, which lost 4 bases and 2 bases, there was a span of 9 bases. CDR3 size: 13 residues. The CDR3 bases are TGTGCCAGCAGCCGGGGGAGAAACTATGGCTACACCTTC. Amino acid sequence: CASSRGRNYGYTF.

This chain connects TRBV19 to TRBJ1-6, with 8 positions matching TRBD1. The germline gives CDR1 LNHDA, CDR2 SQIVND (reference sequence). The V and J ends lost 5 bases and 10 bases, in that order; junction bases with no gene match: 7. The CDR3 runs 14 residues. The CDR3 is CASSATGEVSPLHF. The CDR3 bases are TGTGCCAGTAGTGCGACAGGGGAAGTATCACCCCTCCACTTT.

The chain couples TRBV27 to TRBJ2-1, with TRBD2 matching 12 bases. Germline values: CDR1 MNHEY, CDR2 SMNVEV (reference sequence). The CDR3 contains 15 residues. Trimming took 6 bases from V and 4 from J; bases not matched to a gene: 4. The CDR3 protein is CASSAGTSGYNEQFF. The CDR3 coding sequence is TGTGCCAGCAGCGCCGGGACTAGCGGGTACAATGAGCAGTTCTTC.